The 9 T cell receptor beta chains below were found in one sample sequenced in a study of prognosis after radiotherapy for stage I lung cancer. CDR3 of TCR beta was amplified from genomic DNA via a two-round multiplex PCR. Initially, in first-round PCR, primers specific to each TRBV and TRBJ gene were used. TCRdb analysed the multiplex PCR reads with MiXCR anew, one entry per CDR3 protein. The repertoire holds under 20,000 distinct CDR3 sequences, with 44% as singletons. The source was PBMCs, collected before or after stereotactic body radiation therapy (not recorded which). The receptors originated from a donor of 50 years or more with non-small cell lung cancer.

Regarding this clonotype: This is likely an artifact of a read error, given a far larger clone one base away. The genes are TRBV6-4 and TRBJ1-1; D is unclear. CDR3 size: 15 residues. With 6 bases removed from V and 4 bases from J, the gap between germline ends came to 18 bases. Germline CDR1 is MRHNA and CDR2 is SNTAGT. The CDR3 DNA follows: TGTGCCAGCAGCCCCTTCCGGCGGCGGACCACTGAAGCTTTCTTT. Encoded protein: CASSPFRRRTTEAFF.

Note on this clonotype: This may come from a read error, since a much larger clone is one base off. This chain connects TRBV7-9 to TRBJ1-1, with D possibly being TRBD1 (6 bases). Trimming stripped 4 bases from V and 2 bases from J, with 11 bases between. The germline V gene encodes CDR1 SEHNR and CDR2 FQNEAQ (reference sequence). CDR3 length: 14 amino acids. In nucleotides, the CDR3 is TGTGCCAGCAGCTCTTGGACAGATAACACTGAAGCTTTCTTT. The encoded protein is CASSSWTDNTEAFF.

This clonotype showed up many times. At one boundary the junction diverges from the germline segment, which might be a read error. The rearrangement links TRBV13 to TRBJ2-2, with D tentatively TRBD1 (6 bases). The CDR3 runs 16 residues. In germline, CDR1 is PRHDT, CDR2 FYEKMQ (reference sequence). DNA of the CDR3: TGTGCCAGCAGCCGTACCAGGGGAACAGTAACCGTGGAGCTGTTTTTT. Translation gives CASSRTRGTVTVELFF.

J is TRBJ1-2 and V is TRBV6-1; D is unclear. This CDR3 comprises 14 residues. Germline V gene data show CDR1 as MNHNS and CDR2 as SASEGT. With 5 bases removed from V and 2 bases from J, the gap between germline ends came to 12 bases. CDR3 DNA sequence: TGTGCCAGCAGTCAAACGGGCAGGAACTATGGCTACACCTTC. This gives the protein CASSQTGRNYGYTF.

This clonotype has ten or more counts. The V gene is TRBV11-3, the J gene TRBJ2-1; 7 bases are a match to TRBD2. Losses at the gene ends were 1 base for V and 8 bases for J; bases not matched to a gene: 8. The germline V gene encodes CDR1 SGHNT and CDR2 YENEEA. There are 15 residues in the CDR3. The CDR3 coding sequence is TGTGCCAGCAGCTTAGGGGGGGGGACTGGACATGAGCAGTTCTTC. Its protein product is CASSLGGGTGHEQFF.

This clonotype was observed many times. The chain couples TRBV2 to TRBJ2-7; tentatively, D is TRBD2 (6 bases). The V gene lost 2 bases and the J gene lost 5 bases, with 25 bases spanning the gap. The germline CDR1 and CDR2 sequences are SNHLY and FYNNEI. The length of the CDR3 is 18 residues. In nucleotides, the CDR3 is TGTGCCAGCAGTGAATCCCGATTGGGGACTGGCTTGGAGGACGAGCAGTACTTC. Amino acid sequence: CASSESRLGTGLEDEQYF.

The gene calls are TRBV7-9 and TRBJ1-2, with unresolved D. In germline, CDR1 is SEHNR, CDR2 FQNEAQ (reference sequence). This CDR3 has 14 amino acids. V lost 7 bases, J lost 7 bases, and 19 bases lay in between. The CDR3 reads CASTFSQTLSGYTF. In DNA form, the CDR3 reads TGTGCCAGCACCTTTTCACAGACTCTCTCTGGCTACACCTTC.

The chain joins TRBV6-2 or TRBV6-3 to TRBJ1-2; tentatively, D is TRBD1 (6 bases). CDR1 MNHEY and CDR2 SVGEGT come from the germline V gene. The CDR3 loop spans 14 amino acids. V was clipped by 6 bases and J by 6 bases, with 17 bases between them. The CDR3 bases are TGTGCCAGCAGGAACGAGGGGGGCCCCCATGGCTACACCTTC. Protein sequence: CASRNEGGPHGYTF.

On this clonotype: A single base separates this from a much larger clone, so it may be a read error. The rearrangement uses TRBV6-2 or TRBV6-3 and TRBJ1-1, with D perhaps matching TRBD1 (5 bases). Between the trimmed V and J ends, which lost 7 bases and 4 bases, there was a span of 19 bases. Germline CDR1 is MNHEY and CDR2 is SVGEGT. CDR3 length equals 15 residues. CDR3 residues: CASIPFRRGTTEAFF. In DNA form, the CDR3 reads TGTGCCAGCATCCCCTTCCGGCGGGGGACCACTGAAGCTTTCTTT.